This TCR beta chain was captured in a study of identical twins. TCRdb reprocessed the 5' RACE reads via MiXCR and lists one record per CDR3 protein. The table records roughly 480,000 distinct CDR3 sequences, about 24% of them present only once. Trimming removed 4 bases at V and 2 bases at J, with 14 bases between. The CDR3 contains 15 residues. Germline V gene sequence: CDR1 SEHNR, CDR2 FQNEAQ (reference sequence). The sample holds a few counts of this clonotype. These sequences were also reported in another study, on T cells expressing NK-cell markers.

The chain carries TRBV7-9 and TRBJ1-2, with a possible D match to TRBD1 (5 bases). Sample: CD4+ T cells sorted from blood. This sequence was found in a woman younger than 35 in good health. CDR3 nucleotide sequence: TGTGCCAGCAGCTGGGTCCGGGGACCCAACTATGGCTACACCTTC. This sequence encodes CASSWVRGPNYGYTF.